The rows below give T cell receptor beta chains drawn from one sample of a study of early T cells in non-severe SARS-CoV-2 infection. MiXCR was run by TCRdb on the 5' RACE reads, yielding one entry per CDR3 protein. The sample contains around 39,000 distinct CDR3 sequences, approximately 7.9% of which appear only once. The starting material was whole blood, obtained at baseline. The receptors shown here come from an adult who was a healthcare worker with PCR-confirmed SARS-CoV-2 infection or an uninfected control (not recorded which). CDR3s include the opening cysteine and the closing phenylalanine or tryptophan. D genes are given only for firm matches. The size of a clone is reported for some rows only, either as once, few or many, or as a class for expanded clones.

TRBJ1-2 - 12 - TRBV27 CASRPAGDGYTF TGTGCCAGCAGGCCAGCTGGGGATGGCTACACCTTC
TRBJ2-2 - 13 - TRBV18 CASGTRNTGELFF TGTGCCAGTGGGACAAGGAACACCGGGGAGCTGTTTTTT
TRBJ1-2 many 13 - TRBV4-1 CASSQDMGYGYTF TGCGCCAGCAGCCAAGATATGGGATACGGCTACACCTTC
TRBJ2-1 many 12 - TRBV10-3 CAIRGGDNEQFF TGTGCCATCAGGGGGGGCGACAATGAGCAGTTCTTC
TRBJ1-6 - 16 TRBD1 TRBV20-1 CSARGDTGTENSPLHF TGCAGTGCTAGGGGGGATACCGGGACAGAAAATTCACCCCTCCACTTT
TRBJ1-4 many 16 - TRBV11-2 CASSLVGGQYGEKLFF TGTGCCAGCAGCTTAGTTGGAGGGCAGTATGGTGAAAAACTGTTTTTT
TRBJ2-7 medium-sized 15 - TRBV20-1 CSARVNRRSSYEQYF TGCAGTGCTAGGGTAAACAGGAGGAGCTCCTACGAGCAGTACTTC
TRBJ2-3 many 12 - TRBV27 CASSPQPDTQYF TGTGCCAGCAGTCCCCAGCCAGATACGCAGTATTTT
TRBJ2-5 - 17 TRBD2 TRBV5-5 CASSWGRLAGPGETQYF TGTGCCAGCAGCTGGGGGCGACTAGCGGGGCCAGGAGAGACCCAGTACTTC
TRBJ1-6 many 14 TRBD1 TRBV5-6 CASSSGQGSSPLHF TGTGCCAGCAGCAGTGGACAGGGTTCTTCACCCCTCCACTTT
TRBJ1-5 - 15 TRBD1 TRBV6-6 CASSTRQGDYQPQHF TGTGCCAGCAGTACCCGGCAGGGGGATTATCAGCCCCAGCATTTT
TRBJ2-3 few 17 - TRBV15 CATSRDLGGGPPDTQYF TGTGCCACCAGCAGAGATCTTGGGGGGGGGCCCCCAGATACGCAGTATTTT
TRBJ1-1 few 12 - TRBV12-1 CASSFTFPEAFF TGTGCCAGCAGCTTTACGTTTCCGGAAGCTTTCTTT
TRBJ2-4 - 16 TRBD2 TRBV5-1 CASSLDPRGGMNIQYF TGCGCCAGCAGCTTGGACCCACGCGGGGGAATGAACATTCAGTACTTC
TRBJ1-1 many 12 - TRBV20-1 CSARKGDTEAFF TGCAGTGCTAGGAAGGGGGACACTGAAGCTTTCTTT
TRBJ2-7 many 16 TRBD1 TRBV7-9 CASSTPNRDSTYEQYF TGTGCCAGCAGCACGCCCAATCGGGACAGTACCTACGAGCAGTACTTC
TRBJ1-2 many 13 - TRBV29-1 CSVGGELDYGYTF TGCAGCGTTGGGGGCGAACTAGACTATGGCTACACCTTC
TRBJ2-7 few 15 TRBD1 TRBV7-9 CASSSQGQATYEQYF TGTGCCAGCAGCTCCCAGGGACAGGCAACCTACGAGCAGTACTTC
TRBJ1-1 many 14 - TRBV27 CASSFEGSSTEAFF TGTGCCAGCAGTTTCGAGGGGTCGAGCACTGAAGCTTTCTTT
TRBJ2-3 many 16 - TRBV7-2 CASSLRGTISGGTQYF TGTGCCAGCAGCTTAAGGGGGACTATTTCCGGTGGTACGCAGTATTTT
TRBJ2-2 - 13 TRBD2 TRBV29-1 CSVDAAGAGELFF TGCAGCGTTGATGCGGCGGGGGCCGGGGAGCTGTTTTTT
TRBJ1-1 few 13 - TRBV10-3 CAIRSDPATEAFF TGTGCCATTCGATCGGATCCGGCCACTGAAGCTTTCTTT
TRBJ2-2 - 12 - TRBV7-3 CASSSPVGELFF TGTGCCAGCAGCTCCCCTGTCGGGGAGCTGTTTTTT
TRBJ2-3 many 16 TRBD2 TRBV6-6 CASSPRGGSGEGTQYF TGTGCCAGCAGTCCCCGGGGAGGGAGCGGGGAAGGCACGCAGTATTTT
TRBJ2-1 few 12 - TRBV4-1 CASSQDMEEQFF TGCGCCAGCAGCCAAGATATGGAGGAGCAGTTCTTC
TRBJ1-2 many 15 - TRBV18 CASSPSRQALESYTF TGTGCCAGCTCACCATCAAGACAGGCCCTTGAGAGCTACACCTTC
TRBJ2-7 few 12 - TRBV28 CATRSLDYEQYF TGTGCCACCCGTTCCTTAGACTACGAGCAGTACTTC
TRBJ1-6 few 14 - TRBV11-2 CASSFNGGDSPLHF TGTGCCAGCAGCTTTAACGGGGGAGATTCACCCCTCCACTTT
TRBJ2-7 many 14 - TRBV11-2 CASSRTSETYEQYF TGTGCCAGCAGCCGCACCTCAGAAACTTACGAGCAGTACTTC
TRBJ2-5 - 14 - TRBV6-5 CASSTPTSQETQYF TGTGCCAGCAGTACCCCGACTAGTCAAGAGACCCAGTACTTC
TRBJ2-7 many 14 TRBD2 TRBV5-6 CASSLASGGYEQYF TGTGCCAGCAGCTTGGCTAGCGGGGGGTACGAGCAGTACTTC
TRBJ2-1 - 15 - TRBV20-1 CSAIRDTGGQNEQFF TGCAGTGCTATACGGGATACGGGGGGACAAAATGAGCAGTTCTTC